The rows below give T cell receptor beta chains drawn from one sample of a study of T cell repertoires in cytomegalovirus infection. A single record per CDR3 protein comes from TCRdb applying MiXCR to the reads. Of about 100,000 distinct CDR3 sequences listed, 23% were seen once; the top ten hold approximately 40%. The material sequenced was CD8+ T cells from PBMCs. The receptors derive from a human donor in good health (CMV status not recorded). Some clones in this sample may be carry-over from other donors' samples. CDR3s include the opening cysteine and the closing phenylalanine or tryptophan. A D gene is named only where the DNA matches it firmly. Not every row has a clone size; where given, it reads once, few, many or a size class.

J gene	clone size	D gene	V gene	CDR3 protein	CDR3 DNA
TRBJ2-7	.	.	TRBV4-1	CASSQDPGTSYEQYF	TGCGCCAGCAGCCAAGATCCCGGGACCTCCTACGAGCAGTACTTC
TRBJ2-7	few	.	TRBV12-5	CASGLVPGVHEQYF	TGTGCTAGTGGTTTGGTCCCGGGGGTACACGAGCAGTACTTC
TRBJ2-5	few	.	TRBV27	CASSLSETQYF	TGTGCCAGCAGTTTATCGGAGACCCAGTACTTC
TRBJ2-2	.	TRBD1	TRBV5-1	CASSLDENRGTGELFF	TGCGCCAGCAGCTTGGACGAAAACAGGGGCACCGGGGAGCTGTTTTTT
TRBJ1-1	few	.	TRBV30	CALEWKGSGAFF	TGTGCCTTAGAGTGGAAGGGGAGTGGAGCTTTCTTT
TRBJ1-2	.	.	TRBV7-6	CASSLARTYGYTF	TGTGCCAGCAGCTTAGCACGGACCTATGGCTACACCTTC
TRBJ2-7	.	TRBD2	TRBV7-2	CASSPLRGGRVEQYF	TGTGCCAGCAGCCCGTTACGGGGGGGGAGGGTCGAGCAGTACTTC
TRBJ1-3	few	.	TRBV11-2	CASSLDLSSGNTIYF	TGTGCCAGCAGCTTGGACCTGAGCTCTGGAAACACCATATATTTT
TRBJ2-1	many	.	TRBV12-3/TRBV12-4	CASSLTQVSYNEQFF	TGTGCCAGCAGTTTAACACAGGTTTCCTACAATGAGCAGTTCTTC
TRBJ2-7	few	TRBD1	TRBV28	CASSSVQQGTEQYF	TGTGCCAGCAGTTCAGTCCAACAGGGGACCGAGCAGTACTTC
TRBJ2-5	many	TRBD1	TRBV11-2	CASSDTGGGSETQYF	TGTGCCAGCAGCGATACAGGGGGCGGTTCAGAGACCCAGTACTTC
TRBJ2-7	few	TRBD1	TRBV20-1	CSSLGDRGSYEQYF	TGCAGCTCCTTGGGGGACAGGGGATCCTACGAGCAGTACTTC
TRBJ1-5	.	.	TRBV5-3	CASSLAGVSGQPQHF	TGTGCCAGCAGCTTGGCCGGGGTCAGCGGTCAGCCCCAGCATTTT
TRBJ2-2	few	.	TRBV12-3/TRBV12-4	CASLSPSNTGELFF	TGTGCCAGCTTGTCTCCTTCGAACACCGGGGAGCTGTTTTTT
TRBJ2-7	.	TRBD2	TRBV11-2	CASSLGTSGVYEQYF	TGTGCCAGCAGCTTGGGGACTAGCGGGGTCTACGAGCAGTACTTC
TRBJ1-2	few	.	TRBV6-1	CASREGKGNGYTF	TGTGCCAGCAGGGAAGGCAAGGGGAATGGCTACACCTTC
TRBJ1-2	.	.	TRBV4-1	CASSEKDRTRPNYGYTF	TGCGCCAGCAGCGAGAAAGATAGGACAAGACCTAACTATGGCTACACCTTC
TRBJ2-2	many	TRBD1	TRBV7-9	CATAYPGQGPGELFF	TGTGCCACCGCGTACCCGGGACAGGGGCCCGGGGAGCTGTTTTTT
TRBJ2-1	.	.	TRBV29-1	CSVEFLVGGNNEQFF	TGCAGCGTTGAGTTCCTAGTGGGCGGAAACAATGAGCAGTTCTTC
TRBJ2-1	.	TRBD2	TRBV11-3	CASREAGGSSYNEQFF	TGTGCCAGCAGGGAGGCCGGCGGGAGCTCCTACAATGAGCAGTTCTTC
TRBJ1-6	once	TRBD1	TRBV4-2	CASSQEEGQGNSPLHF	TGTGCCAGCAGCCAAGAAGAGGGACAGGGTAACTCACCCCTCCACTTT
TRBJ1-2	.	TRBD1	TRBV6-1	CASGPGDRGRANYGYTF	TGTGCCAGCGGACCTGGGGACAGGGGGCGAGCTAACTATGGCTACACCTTC
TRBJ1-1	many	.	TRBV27	CASSLGPWGGSGTEAFF	TGTGCCAGCAGTTTAGGGCCATGGGGGGGCTCTGGCACTGAAGCTTTCTTT
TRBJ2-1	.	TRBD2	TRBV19	CASSRFPGLAGDHEQFF	TGTGCCAGTAGTAGATTCCCGGGACTAGCGGGAGATCATGAGCAGTTCTTC
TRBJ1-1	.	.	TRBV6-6	CASSYSIISKGAEVFF	TGTGCCAGCAGTTACTCGATAATCTCCAAGGGCGCTGAAGTTTTCTTT
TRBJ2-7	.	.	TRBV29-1	CSVVGTHYEQYF	TGCAGCGTTGTTGGGACACACTACGAGCAGTACTTC
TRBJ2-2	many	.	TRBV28	CASSPMSRNYRDTGELFF	TGTGCCAGCAGTCCCATGAGTCGGAACTACCGCGACACCGGGGAGCTGTTTTTT
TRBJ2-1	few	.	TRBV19	CATRGTLDHLLTYNEQFF	TGTGCCACAAGGGGGACCCTAGACCACTTGCTGACCTACAATGAGCAGTTCTTC
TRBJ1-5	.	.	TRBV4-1	CASSHHTNSNQPQHF	TGCGCCAGCAGCCACCACACGAATAGCAATCAGCCCCAGCATTTT
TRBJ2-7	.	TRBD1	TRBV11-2	CASKPRDSSFEQYF	TGTGCCAGCAAACCCCGGGACAGCTCGTTCGAGCAGTACTTC
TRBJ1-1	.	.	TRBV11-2	CVSSPGGTEAFF	TGTGTCAGCAGCCCGGGTGGCACTGAAGCTTTCTTT
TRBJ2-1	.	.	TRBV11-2	CASSPLHEQFF	TGTGCCAGCAGCCCCCTGCATGAGCAGTTCTTC
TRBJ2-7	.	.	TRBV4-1	CASSHAGSAYEQYF	TGCGCCAGCAGCCATGCCGGGAGCGCCTACGAGCAGTACTTC
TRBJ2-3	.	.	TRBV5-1	CASNPPGGALTDTQYF	TGCGCCAGCAACCCTCCGGGGGGCGCGCTGACAGATACGCAGTATTTT
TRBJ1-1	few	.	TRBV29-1	CSVEDGENTEAFF	TGCAGCGTTGAAGACGGGGAGAACACTGAAGCTTTCTTT
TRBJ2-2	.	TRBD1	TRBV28	CATRTGVNTGELFF	TGTGCCACTCGGACAGGGGTAAACACCGGGGAGCTGTTTTTT
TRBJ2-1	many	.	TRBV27	CASSSLFSYNEQFF	TGTGCCAGCAGTTCTCTTTTCTCCTACAATGAGCAGTTCTTC
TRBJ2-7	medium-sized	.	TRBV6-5	CASSYAGASYEQYF	TGTGCCAGCAGTTATGCGGGGGCCTCCTACGAGCAGTACTTC
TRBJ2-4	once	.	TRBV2	CASSIALAKNIQYF	TGTGCCAGCAGTATAGCCCTAGCCAAAAACATTCAGTACTTC
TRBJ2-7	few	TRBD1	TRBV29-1	CSVATGSYEQYF	TGCAGCGTAGCGACAGGGTCCTACGAGCAGTACTTC
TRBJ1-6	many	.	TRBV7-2	CASSLGESESSYNSPLHF	TGTGCCAGCAGCTTAGGAGAGTCCGAGAGCTCCTATAATTCACCCCTCCACTTT